This T cell receptor beta chain was obtained from a study of OX40 agonist ivuxolimab in advanced cancers. Study details: At doses from 0.01 to 10 mg/kg, patients were given intravenous ivuxolimab every 2 weeks.

This clone was picked up one time. Its antigen remains unidentified. Clones were sequenced by immunoSEQ multiplex PCR, and TCRdb holds only the in-frame ones, with some missing. Of some 100,000 clones detected, over 75% appear once; the ten largest clones hold around 0.16%. The CDR3 runs 18 residues. J gave up 5 bases and V 3 bases, and 16 bases lay outside the gene matches. The germline gives CDR1 SGHRS, CDR2 YFSETQ. Points from the study as a whole: At 0.1 to 3.0 mg/kg, clonal expansion of CD4+ and CD8+ blood T cells had occurred by week 6. People who partly responded at 0.1-3.0 mg/kg had some of the least clonal expansion seen. Among T cells, CD8+ cells averaged more expanded clones than CD4+ cells.

This clonotype originated in an adult with an advanced solid tumor such as melanoma, head and neck, liver or kidney cancer. Sequenced material: CD4+ or CD8+ T cells sorted from blood, taken in a trial of the OX40 agonist ivuxolimab. The rearrangement joins TRBV5-1 to TRBJ2-3, with 9 bases matching TRBD2. CDR3 DNA: TGCGCCAGCAGCTCTGTGGCGGGAGGGTTCTCGAGGGGAGATACGCAGTATTTT. This sequence encodes CASSSVAGGFSRGDTQYF.